The source of this TCR beta chain is a study of blood T cell repertoires in COVID-19. The data were produced by immunoSEQ multiplex PCR, yet TCRdb's version contains in-frame clones alone and is incomplete. The data show 200,000 to 300,000 clones, 86% seen once. Germline V gene data show CDR1 as MDHEN and CDR2 as SYDVKM. Trimming took off 2 bases at V and 6 bases at J, with 8 bases between the two ends. The CDR3 is 12 residues long. The sequence came from a woman in her 50s who had recovered from COVID-19. The chain recombines TRBV28 with TRBJ2-7, with D unresolved. The material sequenced was PBMCs or T cells enriched from blood (not recorded which). CDR3 region: CASSLRVVEQYF. The CDR3 bases are TGTGCCAGCAGTTTACGGGTAGTCGAGCAGTACTTC.